These T cell receptor beta chains were read from a single sample in a study of blood T cell repertoires in COVID-19. Sequencing was performed with immunoSEQ multiplex PCR; in TCRdb, only in-frame clones are kept and a portion is missing. The data show about 670,000 clones, 80% to 90% seen once. Sequenced input: peripheral blood. The receptors come from a woman in her late teens or twenties with acute or convalescent COVID-19. CDR3s include the opening cysteine and the closing phenylalanine or tryptophan. Fields, in order: CDR3 protein, V gene.

CASSKAGTGGWGEQFF TRBV21-1
CASSPAGSRNTEAFF TRBV11-3
CASSLDSYEQYF TRBV9
CAWISDRVEAFF TRBV30
CASSLSGGADTQYF TRBV5-1
CASSPGTGGFSEKLFF TRBV5-1
CASSPYREEQPQHF TRBV18
CASSEAGSGNTIYF TRBV7-7
CASSADRVNTEAFF TRBV27
CASRLSADPLHF TRBV4-2
CASSLDPWLSGYTF TRBV5-1
CACDRVYGYTF TRBV30
CASSRTGLQEAFF TRBV5-1
CASSEAGQGAEAFF TRBV6-1
CASSLTGTGTPDEQFF TRBV5-1
CASSRTGATNEKLFF TRBV18
CASSLLTSGGSPYNEQFF TRBV28
CASSLTRNEQYF TRBV12-3/TRBV12-4
CASKIDRGNYGYTF TRBV2
CASSQEWGQGHQPQHF TRBV4-3
CASKRSGGTDTQYF TRBV19
CASSVSSRDTGELFF TRBV9
CASGWGGTLNYGYTF TRBV6-5
CARQGARSTEAFF TRBV2
CASSAPDRGLYEQYF TRBV18
CAWVAGDWGYTF TRBV30
CASRGGEKLFF TRBV30
CASSGGQGGNEQFF TRBV9
CASSVGADTQYF TRBV5-1
CASSHPPDTGELFF TRBV4-1
CASSISGSGANVLTF TRBV19
CAWRGQGGPGNTIYF TRBV30
CASSLYPSYGYTF TRBV27
CSVVDRGFDGYTF TRBV29-1
CASEGTGVLGNYGYTF TRBV5-5
CASSLAEATGWLNWNEQYF TRBV7-2
CASSDRGNTIYF TRBV7-9
CASGSPTGDYGYTF TRBV12-5
CASSFAGKTSLGHQPQHF TRBV19
CSVGPRGSGQETQYF TRBV29-1
CASSPDRGQDLNMNTEAFF TRBV11-2
CASSHDAEGTEAFF TRBV21-1
CASSYLTSGGTYKQYF TRBV6-5
CATSRRRQGGDGYTF TRBV15
CASSMWGELGEQFF TRBV19
CAISEAGGNEQYF TRBV10-3
CASSLGGDRGNGYTF TRBV7-8
CASSPPGQSYTEAFF TRBV18
CASSPRGDRASYEQYF TRBV4-3
CASRVEYEQYF TRBV2
CASSECLGGQEENIQYF TRBV10-1
CASSYSKVALDTQYF TRBV6-2/TRBV6-3
CASGRRSTGELFF TRBV12-5